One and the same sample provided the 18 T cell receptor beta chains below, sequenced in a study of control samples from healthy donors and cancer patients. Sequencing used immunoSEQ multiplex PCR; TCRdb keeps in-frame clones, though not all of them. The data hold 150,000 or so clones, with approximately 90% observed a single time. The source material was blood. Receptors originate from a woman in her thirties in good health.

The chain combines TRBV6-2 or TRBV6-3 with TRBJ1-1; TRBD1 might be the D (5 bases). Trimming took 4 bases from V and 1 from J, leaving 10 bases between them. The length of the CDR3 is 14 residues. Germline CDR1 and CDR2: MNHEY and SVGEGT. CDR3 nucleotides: TGTGCCAGCAGTTGGGGGACTGGGAACACTGAAGCTTTCTTT. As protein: CASSWGTGNTEAFF.

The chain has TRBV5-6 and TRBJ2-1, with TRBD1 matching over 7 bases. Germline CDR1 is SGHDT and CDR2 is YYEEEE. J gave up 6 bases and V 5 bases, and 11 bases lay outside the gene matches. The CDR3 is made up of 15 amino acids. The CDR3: CASRDPGQPANEQFF. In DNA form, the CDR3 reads TGTGCCAGCAGAGACCCGGGACAGCCGGCCAATGAGCAGTTCTTC.

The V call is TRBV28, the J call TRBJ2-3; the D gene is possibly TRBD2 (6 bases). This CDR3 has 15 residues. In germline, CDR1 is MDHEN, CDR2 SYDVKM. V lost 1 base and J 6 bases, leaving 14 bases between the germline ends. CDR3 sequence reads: CASSLFRLGGDTQYF. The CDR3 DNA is TGTGCCAGCAGTTTATTCAGACTAGGAGGGGATACGCAGTATTTT.

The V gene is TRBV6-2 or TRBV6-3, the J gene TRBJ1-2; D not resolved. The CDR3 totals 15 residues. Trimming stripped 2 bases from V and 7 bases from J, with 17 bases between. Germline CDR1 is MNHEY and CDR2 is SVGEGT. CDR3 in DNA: TGTGCCAGCAGTTACAGGGCACAACCTAAGGGTGGCTACACCTTC. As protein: CASSYRAQPKGGYTF.

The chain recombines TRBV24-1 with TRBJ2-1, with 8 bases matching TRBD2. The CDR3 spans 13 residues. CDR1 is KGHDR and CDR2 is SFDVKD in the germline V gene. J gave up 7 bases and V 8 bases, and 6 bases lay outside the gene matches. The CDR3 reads CATMNSGGNEQFF. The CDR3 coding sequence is TGTGCCACCATGAATTCGGGAGGGAATGAGCAGTTCTTC.

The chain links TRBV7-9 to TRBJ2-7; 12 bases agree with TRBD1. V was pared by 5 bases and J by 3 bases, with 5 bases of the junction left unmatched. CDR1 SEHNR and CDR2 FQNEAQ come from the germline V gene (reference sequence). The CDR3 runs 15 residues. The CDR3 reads CASSSRDRGLYEQYF. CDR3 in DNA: TGTGCCAGCAGCAGCCGGGACAGGGGGCTCTACGAGCAGTACTTC.

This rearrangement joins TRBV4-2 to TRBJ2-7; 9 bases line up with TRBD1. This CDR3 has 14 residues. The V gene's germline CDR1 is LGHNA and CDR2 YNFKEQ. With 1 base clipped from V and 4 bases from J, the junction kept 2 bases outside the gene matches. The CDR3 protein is CASSQGDRAYEQYF. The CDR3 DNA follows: TGTGCCAGCAGCCAAGGGGACAGGGCTTACGAGCAGTACTTC.

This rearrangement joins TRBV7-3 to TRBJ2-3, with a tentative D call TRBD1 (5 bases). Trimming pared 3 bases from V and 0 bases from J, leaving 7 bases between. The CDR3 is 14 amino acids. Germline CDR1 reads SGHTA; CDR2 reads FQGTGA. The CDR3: CASSFGASTDTQYF. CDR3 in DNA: TGTGCCAGCAGCTTTGGGGCTAGCACAGATACGCAGTATTTT.

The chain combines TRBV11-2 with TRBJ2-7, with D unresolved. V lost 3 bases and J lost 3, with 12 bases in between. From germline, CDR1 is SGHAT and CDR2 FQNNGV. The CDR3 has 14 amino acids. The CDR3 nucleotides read TGTGCCAGCAGCTTTTCAAACAGAAACTACGAGCAGTACTTC. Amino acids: CASSFSNRNYEQYF.

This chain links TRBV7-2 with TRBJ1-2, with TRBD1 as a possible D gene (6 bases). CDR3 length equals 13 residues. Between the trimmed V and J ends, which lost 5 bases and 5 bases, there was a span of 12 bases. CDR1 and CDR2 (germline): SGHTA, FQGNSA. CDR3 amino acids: CASSLRGDYGYTF. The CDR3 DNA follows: TGTGCCAGCAGCCTGAGGGGGGATTATGGCTACACCTTC.

CDR3 nucleotide sequence: TGTGCCAGCAGCGCCCCGAAGGTATCCTCTGGGGCCAACGTCCTGACTTTC. It codes for CASSAPKVSSGANVLTF. The V call is TRBV7-8, the J call TRBJ2-6, with no clear D. CDR1 and CDR2 (germline): SGHVS, FQNEAQ. This CDR3 has 17 residues. V dropped 5 bases and J dropped 0 bases, with 14 bases sitting between them.

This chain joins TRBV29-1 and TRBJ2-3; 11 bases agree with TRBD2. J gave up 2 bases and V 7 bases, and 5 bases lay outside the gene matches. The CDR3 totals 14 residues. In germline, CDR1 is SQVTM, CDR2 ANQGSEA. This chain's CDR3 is CSGATSGITDTQYF. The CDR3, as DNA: TGCAGCGGTGCGACTAGCGGGATCACAGATACGCAGTATTTT.

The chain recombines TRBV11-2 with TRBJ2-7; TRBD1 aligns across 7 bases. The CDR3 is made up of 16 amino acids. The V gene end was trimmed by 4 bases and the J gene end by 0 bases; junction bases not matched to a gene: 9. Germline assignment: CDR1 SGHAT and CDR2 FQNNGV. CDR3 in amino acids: CASSWGPGTDSYEQYF. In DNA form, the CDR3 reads TGTGCCAGCAGCTGGGGTCCCGGGACAGACTCCTACGAGCAGTACTTC.

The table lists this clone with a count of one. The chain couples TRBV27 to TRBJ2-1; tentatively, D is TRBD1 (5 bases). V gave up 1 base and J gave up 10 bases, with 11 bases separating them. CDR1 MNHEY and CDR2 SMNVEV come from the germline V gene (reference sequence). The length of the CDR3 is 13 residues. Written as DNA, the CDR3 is TGTGCCAGCAGTTTATGGCAGGGAAGCGAGCAGTTCTTC. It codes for CASSLWQGSEQFF.

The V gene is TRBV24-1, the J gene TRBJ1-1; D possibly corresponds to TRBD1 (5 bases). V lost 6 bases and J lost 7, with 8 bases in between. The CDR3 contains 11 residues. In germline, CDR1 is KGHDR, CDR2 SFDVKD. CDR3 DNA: TGTGCCACCAGTCATGGGGGTGAAGCTTTCTTT. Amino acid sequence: CATSHGGEAFF.

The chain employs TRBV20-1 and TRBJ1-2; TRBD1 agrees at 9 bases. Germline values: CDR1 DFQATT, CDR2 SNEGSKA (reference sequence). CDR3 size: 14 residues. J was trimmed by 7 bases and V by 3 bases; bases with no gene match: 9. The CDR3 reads CSASPGQGRSGYTF. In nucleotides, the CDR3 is TGCAGTGCTAGTCCGGGACAGGGAAGGTCTGGCTACACCTTC.

The DNA of the CDR3 is TGTGCCAGCAGCTTAACGTGGGAGAATGAGCAGTTCTTC. It is translated as CASSLTWENEQFF. The chain has TRBV7-3 and TRBJ2-1; D is possibly TRBD2 (5 bases). V lost 0 bases and J lost 7, with 7 bases in between. Germline V gives CDR1 SGHTA, CDR2 FQGTGA. The CDR3 runs to 13 residues. Using reference TRBV7-3 and TRBJ2-1 for the parts outside the CDR3, the full variable domain is GAGVSQTPSNKVTEKGKYVELRCDPISGHTALYWYRQSLGQGPEFLIYFQGTGAADDSGLPNDRFFAVRPEGSVSTLKIQRTERGDSAVYLCASSLTWENEQFFGPGTRLTVL.

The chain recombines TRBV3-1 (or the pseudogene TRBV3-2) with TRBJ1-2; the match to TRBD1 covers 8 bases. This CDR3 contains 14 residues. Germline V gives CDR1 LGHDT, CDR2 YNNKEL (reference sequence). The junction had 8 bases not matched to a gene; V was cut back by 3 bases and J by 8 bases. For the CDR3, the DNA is TGTGCCAGCAGCCACTGGGACAGGCCGGGAGGCTACACCTTC. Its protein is CASSHWDRPGGYTF.